This TCR beta chain was recovered during a study of CD8 T cells in Susac syndrome. Only one count was recorded for this clonotype. RNA in amounts of roughly 0.5 to 1 ug was reverse transcribed with random hexamers. Amplification of the TCR beta CDR3 was carried out by immunoSEQ multiplex PCR, which spanned a total of 54 Vbeta and 13 Jbeta segments. MiXCR was run by TCRdb on the immunoSEQ multiplex PCR reads, yielding one entry per CDR3 protein. The table lists tens of thousands of distinct CDR3 sequences, just under 95% of them singletons. This CDR3 region has 15 residues. With 5 bases clipped from V and 5 bases from J, the junction kept 7 bases outside the gene matches. The germline V gene has CDR1 SGHVS and CDR2 FQNEAQ. TCR beta sequencing covered blood CD8+ and CD4+ T cells. The control participants were healthy donors, and these controls were matched with respect to both age and sex. TEMRA cells underwent FACS enrichment and CD8+ and CD4+ T cells underwent negative isolation.

This receptor was identified in a human donor in good health. This chain uses TRBV7-8 with TRBJ2-7; 12 nucleotides match TRBD2. The sequenced sample consisted of CD8+ T cells from PBMCs. The CDR3 loop reads CASSDPGLAGHEQYV. CDR3 DNA sequence: TGTGCCAGCAGCGACCCGGGACTAGCGGGCCACGAGCAGTACGTC.